This T cell receptor beta chain is drawn from a study of beta chain features in type 1 diabetes. General study points: Insertions at VDJ junctions were less frequent in type 1 diabetes patients. These patients also deleted more nucleotides at the same junctions. Significant though moderate, a shortening of TCRB CDR3s appeared in all four CD4+ subsets of Type 1 diabetes patients.

The isolated RNA, all of it, was reverse transcribed, so expressed TCRB transcripts were what got sequenced. Sequencing used immunoSEQ multiplex PCR; TCRdb keeps in-frame clones, though not all of them. The sample records roughly 160,000 clones, over 6% being singletons. After removal of 5 bases from V and 4 bases from J, the junction contained 7 bases not matched to a gene. The CDR3 sequence is 14 residues long. The germline V gene encodes CDR1 MDHEN and CDR2 SYDVKM. This clone has more than one count but fewer than ten. The antigen is undetermined. What was sequenced was central memory CD4+ T cells from blood. The clonotype was recovered from a man aged 18 to 35 with type 1 diabetes. This chain connects TRBV28 to TRBJ1-2, with 7 positions matching TRBD1. The CDR3, as DNA: TGTGCCAGCAGTGGATCGACAGGGTTCTATGGCTACACCTTC. Residues: CASSGSTGFYGYTF.